Listed here are 15 T cell receptor beta chains from one sample, sequenced in a study of T cells in Graves' hyperthyroidism and ophthalmopathy. TCR beta CDR3 sequences were amplified from RNA transcripts. Carried out on the TCR CDR3, a first-round RT-PCR used the HTBI primer set. MiXCR, applied by TCRdb to the multiplex PCR reads, yields one record per CDR3 protein. The table has approximately 420,000 distinct CDR3 sequences, 12% to 15% seen once. Source material: blood. The receptors shown here come from a woman between 18 and 29 years old with Graves' hyperthyroidism.

The chain employs TRBV20-1 and TRBJ1-4; TRBD1 is a possible D gene (5 bases). The CDR3 length is 13 residues. From germline, CDR1 is DFQATT and CDR2 SNEGSKA (reference sequence). Trimming pared 0 bases from V and 8 bases from J, leaving 10 bases between. The chain's CDR3 is CSARDGTGEKLFF. CDR3 coding DNA: TGCAGTGCTAGAGATGGGACGGGGGAAAAACTGTTTTTT.

The V call is TRBV2, the J call TRBJ2-2; no clear D. Germline CDR1 and CDR2: SNHLY and FYNNEI. This CDR3 comprises 11 residues. Trimming took off 8 bases at V and 5 bases at J, with 6 bases between the two ends. CDR3 residues: CASSATGELFF. CDR3 coding DNA: TGTGCCAGCTCCGCGACCGGGGAGCTGTTTTTT.

The table lists this clonotype with many counts. CDR3 nucleotide sequence: TGCAGTGCTAGAGCCAGACAGGGGGCGGGGGGCACTGAAGCTTTCTTT. It codes for CSARARQGAGGTEAFF. The chain joins TRBV20-1 to TRBJ1-1; 10 bases fit TRBD1. Germline CDR1 DFQATT, CDR2 SNEGSKA (reference sequence). The V segment lost 1 base and the J segment 4 bases; nucleotides outside the gene matches: 9. The CDR3 loop spans 16 amino acids.

Ten or more counts support this clonotype. J is TRBJ2-7 and V is TRBV20-1; a weak D match, TRBD1 (5 bases). Germline CDR1 is DFQATT and CDR2 is SNEGSKA (reference sequence). V was clipped by 1 base and J by 2 bases, with 15 bases between them. The CDR3 is made up of 15 amino acids. CDR3 residues: CSARARQDTPYEQYF. Here the CDR3 DNA reads TGCAGTGCTAGAGCCAGGCAGGACACCCCCTACGAGCAGTACTTC.

This clonotype was recorded many times. The chain couples TRBV11-2 to TRBJ1-1, with D perhaps TRBD1 (5 bases). Trimming shortened V by 2 bases and J by 0 bases, and 10 bases separated the two germline ends. This CDR3 region has 15 residues. Germline V gene data show CDR1 as SGHAT and CDR2 as FQNNGV. CDR3 amino acids: CASSLQGQMNTEAFF. DNA for the CDR3: TGTGCCAGCAGCTTACAGGGTCAAATGAACACTGAAGCTTTCTTT.

The V call is TRBV10-3, the J call TRBJ1-5; D not resolved. Trimming stripped 7 bases from V and 3 bases from J, with 10 bases between. Germline CDR1 is ENHRY and CDR2 is SYGVKD. This CDR3 has 13 amino acids. CDR3 residues: CAINSKINQPQHF. CDR3 sequence (DNA): TGTGCCATCAACTCAAAGATCAATCAGCCCCAGCATTTT.

This clonotype was counted many times. Here the CDR3 DNA reads TGTGCCCGCGAGGAGGCCGGAGGCACTGAAGCTTTCTTT. Residues: CAREEAGGTEAFF. V gene TRBV30 combines with J gene TRBJ1-1; no clear D. V gave up 8 bases and J gave up 4 bases, with 17 bases separating them. Germline-derived CDR1 and CDR2 are GTSNPN and SVGIG (reference sequence). The CDR3 is 13 residues long.

V gene TRBV28 combines with J gene TRBJ1-5; D not certain. CDR1 and CDR2 (germline): MDHEN, SYDVKM. The CDR3 length is 14 residues. V dropped 6 bases and J dropped 0 bases, with 9 bases sitting between them. The CDR3 coding sequence is TGTGCCAGCAGGGCGACACCTAGCAATCAGCCCCAGCATTTT. The encoded protein is CASRATPSNQPQHF.

This clonotype was seen repeatedly, ten times or more. The chain combines TRBV28 with TRBJ2-7, with 7 bases fitting TRBD1. The CDR3 spans 13 residues. V gave up 6 bases and J gave up 2 bases; unmatched junction bases: 4. The germline gives CDR1 MDHEN, CDR2 SYDVKM. CDR3 amino acids: CASSRGSAYEQYF. For the CDR3, the DNA is TGTGCCAGCAGCAGGGGGTCCGCCTACGAGCAGTACTTC.

The V gene is TRBV20-1, the J gene TRBJ2-3; tentatively, D is TRBD2 (6 bases). Germline V gene sequence: CDR1 DFQATT, CDR2 SNEGSKA (reference sequence). The V end was cut by 1 base, the J end by 2 bases, with 10 bases between. The CDR3 contains 14 residues. As DNA, the CDR3 is TGCAGTGCTAGAGTGGGACTCATCACAGATACGCAGTATTTT. Amino acids: CSARVGLITDTQYF.

This clonotype was recorded many times. CDR3 bases: TGTGCCAGCAGCCCCCTAGCGGGACTCACCGGGGAGCTGTTTTTT. This sequence encodes CASSPLAGLTGELFF. The chain joins TRBV3-1 to TRBJ2-2; 9 bases match TRBD2. Germline CDR1 LGHDT, CDR2 YNNKEL (reference sequence). Trimming took 4 bases from V and 4 from J; bases not matched to a gene: 4. This CDR3 contains 15 residues.

The rearrangement uses TRBV16 and TRBJ1-6; TRBD1 matches 9 bases. V trimming: 3 bases; J trimming: 0 bases; junction bases outside the gene matches: 6. CDR1 KGHSY and CDR2 FQNENV come from the germline V gene. This CDR3 comprises 18 residues. Written as DNA, the CDR3 is TGTGCCAGCAGCCAGCCGACAGGGGGACTCTCCTATAATTCACCCCTCCACTTT. This sequence encodes CASSQPTGGLSYNSPLHF.

Many counts were recorded for this clonotype. The V and J genes are TRBV28 and TRBJ2-7, with 9 bases identical to TRBD2. The CDR3 sequence is 14 residues long. The germline CDR1 and CDR2 sequences are MDHEN and SYDVKM. V lost 4 bases and J lost 5; bases outside the gene matches: 6. CDR3 sequence reads: CASSSREGLDEQYF. As DNA, the CDR3 is TGTGCCAGCAGTTCGCGGGAGGGCCTGGACGAGCAGTACTTC.

This clonotype was found many times. The chain links TRBV20-1 to TRBJ2-7; TRBD1 matches 11 bases. The germline V gene has CDR1 DFQATT and CDR2 SNEGSKA (reference sequence). This CDR3 has 13 amino acids. Unmatched junction bases numbered 5, after V lost 8 bases and J lost 2 bases. The CDR3 spells CSLGQGVAYEQYF. The CDR3 region has the DNA TGCAGTTTGGGACAGGGGGTCGCCTACGAGCAGTACTTC.

This chain connects TRBV12-3 or TRBV12-4 to TRBJ2-1; D remains unclear. The CDR3 is 14 amino acids. Trimming removed 2 bases from V and 4 bases from J, with 9 bases in between. CDR3 region: CASSLRPSYNEQFF. CDR3 DNA: TGTGCCAGCAGTTTAAGGCCCTCGTACAATGAGCAGTTCTTC.